These 32 T cell receptor beta chains were all obtained from the same sample, sequenced in a study of cytomegalovirus exposure and HLA in healthy donors. It was with 60 Vbeta and 13 Jbeta primers that the PCR ran. Data came from immunoSEQ multiplex PCR; TCRdb stores just in-frame clones and leaves some out. The profile shows 200,000 or so clones, around four fifths of them singletons. Sequenced material: PBMCs. These receptor sequences come from a woman aged 45-65 years in good health and CMV-seropositive.

The chain couples TRBV19 to TRBJ1-1; 8 positions agree with TRBD1. V lost 8 bases to trimming and J lost 0 bases; unmatched junction nucleotides: 8. The CDR3 totals 15 residues. The V gene's germline CDR1 is LNHDA and CDR2 SQIVND (reference sequence). The CDR3 protein is CASGWQGAMNTEAFF. The CDR3, as DNA: TGTGCCAGTGGGTGGCAGGGGGCTATGAACACTGAAGCTTTCTTT.

This rearrangement joins TRBV19 to TRBJ2-2; tentative D call: TRBD2 (7 bases). This CDR3 region has 15 residues. Germline V gene data show CDR1 as LNHDA and CDR2 as SQIVND (reference sequence). Trimming stripped 11 bases from V and 6 bases from J, with 22 bases between. The chain's CDR3 is CASFHEGGYSGELFF. The CDR3 nucleotides read TGTGCCTCATTCCACGAGGGGGGGTATTCCGGGGAGCTGTTTTTT.

V and J are TRBV27 and TRBJ2-7; 7 bases are a match to TRBD2. With V trimmed by 3 bases and J by 3 bases, 8 bases remained unmatched. CDR1 and CDR2 from the germline V gene are MNHEY and SMNVEV (reference sequence). CDR3 length: 15 residues. The chain's CDR3 is CASSFTGEGIYEQYF. Here the CDR3 DNA reads TGTGCCAGCAGTTTTACCGGGGAGGGGATCTACGAGCAGTACTTC.

V is TRBV27 and J is TRBJ2-1, with TRBD1 matching 7 bases. V lost 8 bases and J lost 4; bases outside the gene matches: 11. The CDR3 is 15 residues long. The germline V gene has CDR1 MNHEY and CDR2 SMNVEV (reference sequence). CDR3 bases: TGTGCCAGCGGTCTCCGGGACAGTGGTTACAATGAGCAGTTCTTC. Protein product: CASGLRDSGYNEQFF.

This chain links TRBV20-1 with TRBJ1-1; D not resolved. This CDR3 is built from 11 residues. Germline V gene lookup returns CDR1 DFQATT and CDR2 SNEGSKA (reference sequence). Trimming shortened V by 4 bases and J by 10 bases, and 13 bases separated the two germline ends. For the CDR3, the DNA is TGCAGTGCTAAGGAGGGAAGTGGAGCTTTCTTT. Amino acid sequence: CSAKEGSGAFF.

The chain is built from TRBV18 and TRBJ2-5, with 12 bases fitting TRBD2. Germline V lookup: CDR1 KGHSH, CDR2 LQKENI. The V and J ends lost 2 bases and 2 bases, in that order; junction bases with no gene match: 3. The CDR3 is 16 amino acids. CDR3 DNA: TGTGCCAGCTCACCAAAACTAGCGGGGGGTCAAGAGACCCAGTACTTC. It specifies CASSPKLAGGQETQYF.

The gene calls are TRBV18 and TRBJ1-2, with a weak D call TRBD1 (5 bases). Per the germline V gene, CDR1 is KGHSH and CDR2 is LQKENI. V dropped 0 bases and J dropped 7 bases, with 12 bases sitting between them. CDR3 length equals 14 residues. This chain's CDR3 is CASSPPDRAGGYTF. As DNA, the CDR3 is TGTGCCAGCTCACCACCAGACAGAGCTGGTGGCTACACCTTC.

The V and J genes are TRBV6-5 and TRBJ1-2; no firm D call. Looked up from germline, CDR1 is MNHEY and CDR2 is SVGAGI. Trimming took 5 bases from V and 7 from J, leaving 11 bases between them. The CDR3 totals 12 residues. CDR3 protein: CASSPQTGGYTF. In DNA form, the CDR3 reads TGTGCCAGCAGTCCTCAGACGGGTGGCTACACCTTC.

The CDR3 spells CASSLDGYSVAFF. As DNA, the CDR3 is TGCGCCAGCAGCTTGGATGGATATAGCGTAGCTTTCTTT. This chain connects TRBV5-1 to TRBJ1-1; D gene unclear. V dropped 0 bases and J dropped 10 bases, with 13 bases sitting between them. In germline, CDR1 is SGHRS, CDR2 YFSETQ. CDR3 size: 13 residues.

This clone was observed a single time. V usage is TRBV5-5 and J usage is TRBJ2-7; TRBD1 matches at 9 bases. The J segment lost 6 bases and the V segment lost 8 bases, leaving 12 bases of the junction unmatched. Per germline, CDR1 SGHKS and CDR2 YYEKEE (reference sequence). The CDR3 spans 14 residues. CDR3 sequence reads: CASSTGQGLLEQYF. CDR3 DNA sequence: TGTGCCAGTAGCACGGGACAGGGTCTCCTCGAGCAGTACTTC.

V and J are TRBV10-3 and TRBJ2-2; 10 bases fit TRBD1. The CDR3 is 14 amino acids. J lost 4 bases, V lost 10 bases, and 6 bases had no gene match. Germline CDR1 is ENHRY and CDR2 is SYGVKD. CDR3 bases: TGTGCCACCGGGGGGACAGGGGCCACCGGGGAGCTGTTTTTT. As protein: CATGGTGATGELFF.

The chain uses TRBV7-2 and TRBJ1-3; the match to TRBD1 covers 7 bases. The germline CDR1 and CDR2 sequences are SGHTA and FQGNSA. Unmatched junction bases numbered 10, after V lost 6 bases and J lost 2 bases. The CDR3 has 16 amino acids. The CDR3 nucleotides read TGTGCCAGCAGGAGCCAGACAGGGCGCCCTGGAAACACCATATATTTT. Protein: CASRSQTGRPGNTIYF.

The gene calls are TRBV2 and TRBJ2-3; no reliable D call. The CDR3 totals 14 residues. The germline V and J ends were trimmed by 9 bases and 2 bases, with 15 bases remaining between them. Germline lookup yields CDR1 SNHLY and CDR2 FYNNEI. CDR3 loop: CASYRSPPTDTQYF. CDR3 sequence (DNA): TGTGCCAGTTACAGATCGCCGCCCACAGATACGCAGTATTTT.

The J gene is TRBJ2-7, the V gene TRBV15; TRBD1 matches at 9 bases. V was clipped by 6 bases and J by 4 bases; unmatched bases: 13. The CDR3 has 16 amino acids. Germline V gives CDR1 LNHNV, CDR2 YYDKDF (reference sequence). CDR3 nucleotides: TGTGCCACCAGTCCCGGGACAGGGTTCGGGGCTTACGAGCAGTACTTC. Translating it yields CATSPGTGFGAYEQYF.

This clone was seen only once. V usage is TRBV19 and J usage is TRBJ1-4; perhaps TRBD1 as D (6 bases). Per the germline V gene, CDR1 is LNHDA and CDR2 is SQIVND (reference sequence). The V end lost 5 bases, the J end lost 5 bases, and 15 bases lay between the germline ends. The CDR3 is made up of 15 amino acids. The CDR3, as DNA: TGTGCCAGTAGTGCTTGGGGGGGCCGGAATGAAAAACTGTTTTTT. This translates into CASSAWGGRNEKLFF.

The chain joins TRBV30 to TRBJ2-1, with 14 bases that match TRBD2. The trim removed 3 bases at V and 10 bases at J, leaving 2 bases unmatched. The germline V gene encodes CDR1 GTSNPN and CDR2 SVGIG (reference sequence). The CDR3 is made up of 13 amino acids. The DNA for the CDR3 is TGTGCCTGGAGGGGACTAGCGGGAGTAGAGCAGTTCTTC. Its translation: CAWRGLAGVEQFF.

In its sample, this clone was seen a few times. In DNA, the CDR3 is TGCGCCAGCAGCCGCGGGACTAGCCCGACCTACGAGCAGTACTTC. Its protein product is CASSRGTSPTYEQYF. The chain joins TRBV4-1 to TRBJ2-7; TRBD2 matches 9 bases. Looked up from germline, CDR1 is MGHRA and CDR2 is YSYEKL. V was clipped by 4 bases and J by 2 bases; unmatched bases: 6. The CDR3 is 15 amino acids.

The chain uses TRBV28 and TRBJ1-5; TRBD1 matches at 10 bases. Germline values: CDR1 MDHEN, CDR2 SYDVKM. The J segment lost 8 bases and the V segment lost 7 bases, leaving 11 bases of the junction unmatched. The CDR3 is made up of 15 amino acids. Here the CDR3 reads CASTIGTGAIKPQHF. DNA for the CDR3: TGTGCCAGCACCATCGGGACAGGGGCAATCAAGCCCCAGCATTTT.

The gene calls are TRBV6-1 and TRBJ1-5; TRBD1 matches at 7 bases. Germline-derived CDR1 and CDR2 are MNHNS and SASEGT. The ends lost 6 bases at V and 5 bases at J; junction bases unmatched: 4. The CDR3 loop spans 13 amino acids. CDR3 bases: TGTGCCAGCAGCGCAACAGGGGATCAGCCCCAGCATTTT. Its protein is CASSATGDQPQHF.

The chain uses TRBV25-1 and TRBJ1-5; D is possibly TRBD1 (6 bases). The germline V gene has CDR1 MGHDK and CDR2 SYGVNS. Trimming left V 8 bases short and J 5 bases short, with 16 bases between. This CDR3 comprises 14 residues. In nucleotides, the CDR3 is TGTGCCAGCGGGGAGGGGGGGATTGATCAGCCCCAGCATTTT. Its translation: CASGEGGIDQPQHF.

The rearrangement links TRBV10-3 to TRBJ1-1; a weak D match, TRBD1 (6 bases). The germline V gene has CDR1 ENHRY and CDR2 SYGVKD. CDR3 length: 15 residues. Trimming took off 2 bases at V and 4 bases at J, with 14 bases between the two ends. The CDR3 DNA is TGTGCCATCAGTGAGCGTACAGGGATGGGCACTGAAGCTTTCTTT. Encoded protein: CAISERTGMGTEAFF.

The rearrangement uses TRBV10-3 and TRBJ2-2; possible D gene TRBD1, 5 bases. Trimming removed 3 bases at V and 4 bases at J, with 12 bases between. The CDR3 spans 15 residues. Germline loops: CDR1 ENHRY, CDR2 SYGVKD. The CDR3 is CAISETPTGTGELFF. The CDR3 region has the DNA TGTGCCATCAGTGAAACCCCCACAGGCACCGGGGAGCTGTTTTTT.

The chain is built from TRBV5-1 and TRBJ1-5, with D unresolved. The length of the CDR3 is 14 residues. Germline lookup yields CDR1 SGHRS and CDR2 YFSETQ. The germline V and J ends were trimmed by 1 base and 6 bases, with 11 bases remaining between them. CDR3 sequence reads: CASSLSIGSQPQHF. Here the CDR3 DNA reads TGCGCCAGCAGCTTGTCTATTGGGAGTCAGCCCCAGCATTTT.

This sequence joins TRBV4-1 and TRBJ1-4; unclear D gene. V was shortened by 0 bases and J by 8 bases, with 13 bases between the two germline ends. The CDR3 consists of 15 residues. CDR1 is MGHRA, CDR2 YSYEKL, per germline. The CDR3 sequence is CASSQEGGRMEKLFF. In DNA, the CDR3 is TGCGCCAGCAGCCAAGAAGGCGGGAGGATGGAAAAACTGTTTTTT.

The J gene is TRBJ1-5, the V gene TRBV10-3; TRBD1 aligns across 9 bases. The CDR3 spans 14 residues. The V segment lost 4 bases and the J segment 4 bases; nucleotides outside the gene matches: 2. Germline lookup yields CDR1 ENHRY and CDR2 SYGVKD. Here the CDR3 DNA reads TGTGCCATCAGTGGACAGGGGGAAAATCAGCCCCAGCATTTT. This codes for CAISGQGENQPQHF.

This chain uses TRBV6-6 with TRBJ2-1; perhaps TRBD2 as D (6 bases). The ends were cut back, 3 bases at V and 10 bases at J, with 13 bases in the middle. There are 13 residues in the CDR3. The germline V gene encodes CDR1 MNHNY and CDR2 SVGAGI (reference sequence). The CDR3, as DNA: TGTGCCAGCAGTTATTCTTCCGGGGGAGAGCAGTTCTTC. Translation: CASSYSSGGEQFF.

The chain is built from TRBV5-6 and TRBJ2-3, with 11 positions matching TRBD2. Germline assignment: CDR1 SGHDT and CDR2 YYEEEE. The CDR3 covers 16 residues. V trimming: 4 bases; J trimming: 5 bases; junction bases outside the gene matches: 9. The CDR3 reads CASSIRQTSGKDTQYF. The CDR3 nucleotides read TGTGCCAGCAGCATTAGGCAGACTAGCGGGAAAGATACGCAGTATTTT.

The V gene is TRBV6-5, the J gene TRBJ2-5, with a weak D call TRBD2 (6 bases). Near its end, the DNA agrees better with TRBJ2-7, so the J call may be wrong. This CDR3 has 15 amino acids. CDR1 and CDR2 (germline): MNHEY, SVGAGI. The CDR3 DNA follows: TGTGCCAGCAGACCTCACCGGGACTTTGGGTACGAGCAGTACTTC. This encodes CASRPHRDFGYEQYF.

The J gene is TRBJ2-2, the V gene TRBV28, with D maybe TRBD1 (6 bases). Germline loops: CDR1 MDHEN, CDR2 SYDVKM. The ends were cut back, 4 bases at V and 6 bases at J, with 6 bases in the middle. The CDR3 runs 12 residues. CDR3 loop: CASSSGAGELFF. CDR3 nucleotides: TGTGCCAGCAGTTCAGGGGCCGGGGAGCTGTTTTTT. Together with reference TRBV28 and TRBJ2-2, the CDR3 gives the full variable domain: DVKVTQSSRYLVKRTGEKVFLECVQDMDHENMFWYRQDPGLGLRLIYFSYDVKMKEKGDIPEGYSVSREKKERFSLILESASTNQTSMYLCASSSGAGELFFGEGSRLTVL.

This chain links TRBV5-6 with TRBJ2-1, with 8 bases that match TRBD2. This CDR3 contains 16 residues. Unmatched junction bases numbered 13, after V lost 4 bases and J lost 7 bases. The germline V gene encodes CDR1 SGHDT and CDR2 YYEEEE. CDR3 protein: CASSPVDRAGGNEQFF. For the CDR3, the DNA is TGTGCCAGCAGCCCAGTCGACCGGGCGGGGGGTAATGAGCAGTTCTTC.

The V and J genes are TRBV28 and TRBJ1-1, with 9 bases fitting TRBD1. Germline V CDR1 and CDR2: MDHEN, SYDVKM. The CDR3 has 16 residues. After removal of 3 bases from V and 4 bases from J, the junction contained 9 bases not matched to a gene. CDR3 amino acids: CASSLGGQGGSTEAFF. The CDR3, as DNA: TGTGCCAGCAGTTTGGGGGGACAGGGAGGAAGCACTGAAGCTTTCTTT.

The V call is TRBV7-2, the J call TRBJ1-6; TRBD1 aligns across 11 bases. Per the germline V gene, CDR1 is SGHTA and CDR2 is FQGNSA. The CDR3 loop spans 14 amino acids. The V segment lost 4 bases and the J segment 11 bases; nucleotides outside the gene matches: 4. CDR3 loop: CASSWDRGNPPLHF. The CDR3 coding sequence is TGTGCCAGCAGCTGGGACAGGGGGAATCCACCCCTCCACTTT.